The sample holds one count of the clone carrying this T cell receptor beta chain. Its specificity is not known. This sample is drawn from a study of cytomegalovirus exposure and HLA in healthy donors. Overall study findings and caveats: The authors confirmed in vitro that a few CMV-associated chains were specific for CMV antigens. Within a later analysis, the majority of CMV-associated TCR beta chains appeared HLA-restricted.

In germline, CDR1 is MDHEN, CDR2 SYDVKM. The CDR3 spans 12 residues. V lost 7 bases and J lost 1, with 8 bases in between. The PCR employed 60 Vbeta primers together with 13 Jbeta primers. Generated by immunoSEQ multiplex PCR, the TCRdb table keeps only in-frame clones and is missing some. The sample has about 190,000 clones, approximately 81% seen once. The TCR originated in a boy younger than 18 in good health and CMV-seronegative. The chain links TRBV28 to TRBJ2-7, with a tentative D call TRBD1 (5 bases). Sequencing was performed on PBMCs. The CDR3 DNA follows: TGTGCCAGCACTACAGGTTCCTACGAGCAGTACTTC. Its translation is CASTTGSYEQYF.